This entry is about one T cell receptor (beta chain). Antigen specificity is unknown. This entry comes from a study of shared clonotypes between healthy human individuals. Study-level information: The people who gave samples were two women and three men aged 18 to 49. Per-donor plates numbered three CD4 naive, three CD4 memory, two CD8 naive and one CD8 memory. Regarding the study as a whole: Generally, naive subsets came out with larger estimated richness than memory subsets. Relative to their counterparts shared across all four donors, non-shared clonotypes exhibited diminished generation probabilities.

TCRdb's copy holds only in-frame clones and misses some; the assay was immunoSEQ multiplex PCR. The sample holds 650,000 to 800,000 clones, 55% to 75% seen once. J was trimmed by 0 bases and V by 5 bases; bases with no gene match: 4. The germline CDR1 and CDR2 sequences are LNHDA and SQIVND (reference sequence). The CDR3 contains 15 residues. Sequencing was done on a sample of memory CD4+ T cells sorted from blood. Subset here: CD45RA-negative fraction. The chain carries TRBV19 and TRBJ2-1, with TRBD2 matching 7 bases. The sequence came from a woman in her twenties or thirties in good health. CDR3 loop: CASSDSGYSYNEQFF. CDR3 in DNA: TGTGCCAGTAGTGATAGCGGGTACTCCTACAATGAGCAGTTCTTC.